The sequence of this T cell receptor beta chain was determined in a study of response to subunit inactivated influenza vaccine. Broader study findings: Each seasonal flu vaccination may recruit only limited new T cells, authors suggested.

TCRdb reanalysed the RT-PCR reads using MiXCR and keeps one entry per CDR3 protein. The table shows about 160,000 distinct CDR3 sequences, with 9.5% to 12% occurring only once. This clonotype was counted a few times. Its antigen is not identified. Trimming pared 3 bases from V and 4 bases from J, leaving 12 bases between. Germline CDR1 and CDR2: LNHDA and SQIVND (reference sequence). The CDR3 spans 14 residues. The sequence came from a man aged 45 to 75 who received an inactivated influenza vaccine. The chain joins TRBV19 to TRBJ1-1, with D unresolved. This sample comprised CD8+ T cells sorted from PBMCs, obtained less than 25 months after vaccination. The CDR3 is CASSMDGGITEAFF. Here the CDR3 DNA reads TGTGCCAGTAGTATGGACGGTGGTATCACTGAAGCTTTCTTT. The full variable domain, its missing parts supplied by reference TRBV19 and TRBJ1-1, is DGGITQSPKYLFRKEGQNVTLSCEQNLNHDAMYWYRQDPGQGLRLIYYSQIVNDFQKGDIAEGYSVSREKKESFPLTVTSAQKNPTAFYLCASSMDGGITEAFFGQGTRLTVV.